These T cell receptor beta chains were read from a single sample in a study of graft-versus-host responses after intestinal transplantation. Their specific antigens are unknown. Method: immunoSEQ multiplex PCR; TCRdb's copy keeps in-frame clones and lacks some. Of some 86,000 clones in the sample, around nine tenths were seen once. Specimen: unstimulated CD8+ T cells sorted from spleen or lymph node cells, collected before intestinal transplant. Receptors originate from a human donor who received an intestinal transplant. Both conserved end residues are part of each CDR3. D genes are given only for firm matches. Size is omitted from some rows. Given values are once, few, many or a class for expanded clones.

J gene,clone size,V gene,D gene,CDR3 DNA,CDR3 protein
TRBJ2-7,once,TRBV28,TRBD2,TGTGCCAGCAGTTTTTGGTGGGGGGGGACTAGACCCTCCTACGAGCAGTACTTC,CASSFWWGGTRPSYEQYF
TRBJ2-1,NA,TRBV6-1,NA,TGTGCCAGCAGTGAAGTGGGACAGCGGGGTGAGCAGTTCTTC,CASSEVGQRGEQFF
TRBJ2-1,NA,TRBV6-1,TRBD2,TGTGCCAGCAGTTCCTATAGCGGGAGTAACAATGAGCAGTTCTTC,CASSSYSGSNNEQFF
TRBJ2-3,NA,TRBV9,NA,TGTGCCAGCAGCGTAGCTCCGACTAGCACAGATACGCAGTATTTT,CASSVAPTSTDTQYF
TRBJ2-4,NA,TRBV5-3,NA,TGTGCCAGAAGCCCTCGAAACATTCAGTACTTC,CARSPRNIQYF
TRBJ2-7,NA,TRBV27,NA,TGTGCCAGCAGCCGAGGGGTGCAGGGGGGCTACGAGCAGTACTTC,CASSRGVQGGYEQYF
TRBJ2-3,NA,TRBV11-2,NA,TGTGCCAGCAGCTTAGGGGAAAAGGCAGATACGCAGTATTTT,CASSLGEKADTQYF
TRBJ2-7,once,TRBV10-3,NA,TGTGCCATCAGTGAGTCGTTAGCAGGAGGGACCAACTACGAGCAGTACTTC,CAISESLAGGTNYEQYF
TRBJ2-3,NA,TRBV13,NA,TGTGCCAGCAGCCGTCCTAGCACAGATACGCAGTATTTT,CASSRPSTDTQYF
TRBJ2-7,once,TRBV5-1,TRBD2,TGCGCCAGCAGCCATACGTTGGGACTAGCGGTATACGAGCAGTACTTC,CASSHTLGLAVYEQYF
TRBJ2-6,NA,TRBV7-9,NA,TGTGCCAGCAGCTTCGAGGAATATGGGGCCAACGTCCTGACTTTC,CASSFEEYGANVLTF
TRBJ1-1,NA,TRBV28,NA,TGTGCCAGCAGTTTAGATTCTGGGGGCACTGAAGCTTTCTTT,CASSLDSGGTEAFF
TRBJ2-1,NA,TRBV1,NA,TGCACCAGCAGCCTCGGGGGCGGTTACAATGAGCAGTTCTTC,CTSSLGGGYNEQFF
TRBJ1-4,NA,TRBV4-2,TRBD1,TGTGCCAGCAGCCAAGATAGACAGGGGAGTGAAAAACTGTTTTTT,CASSQDRQGSEKLFF
TRBJ2-3,NA,TRBV9,NA,TGTGCCAGCAGCGCTCGGGCCGTACCTAGCACAGATACGCAGTATTTT,CASSARAVPSTDTQYF
TRBJ1-4,NA,TRBV29-1,TRBD1,TGCAGCGTTGTTAAGGGGGCGAGAGAACTGTTTTTT,CSVVKGARELFF
TRBJ2-1,NA,TRBV29-1,NA,TGCAGCGTTGAAGCTGAGAACAACTACAATGAGCAGTTCTTC,CSVEAENNYNEQFF
TRBJ2-5,NA,TRBV29-1,NA,TGCAGCGTTGTTTCGATGGGATGGGACGCAGAGGCTGGGACCCAGTACTTC,CSVVSMGWDAEAGTQYF
TRBJ2-2,NA,TRBV5-4,NA,TGTGCCAGCAGGGGGTCGGGCCTGGGGACCGGGGAGCTGTTTTTT,CASRGSGLGTGELFF
TRBJ1-5,NA,TRBV7-6,NA,TGTGCCAGCAGCTTACAAACCTTTGGGCTAAGCAATCAGCCCCAGCATTTT,CASSLQTFGLSNQPQHF
TRBJ2-7,NA,TRBV6-1,TRBD2,TGTGCCAGCAGTTTCACTAGCGGGAGGGCCGCCGAGCAGTACTTC,CASSFTSGRAAEQYF
TRBJ2-3,NA,TRBV6-1,TRBD2,TGTGCCAGCAGTGTGACTAGCGGGGGCACAGATACGCAGTATTTT,CASSVTSGGTDTQYF
TRBJ1-1,NA,TRBV20-1,NA,TGCAGTGCCCCGCAACCCCTACAAGCTTTCTTT,CSAPQPLQAFF
TRBJ1-5,NA,TRBV6-5,NA,TGTGCCAGCAGTTCTCTGTGGGGGGTTAGCAATCAGCCCCAGCATTTT,CASSSLWGVSNQPQHF
TRBJ1-1,NA,TRBV9,NA,TGTGCCAGCAGCTCCCAGAACACTGAAGCTTTCTTT,CASSSQNTEAFF
TRBJ2-3,NA,TRBV28,TRBD2,TGTGCCAGCAGTCCAGGGACTAGAAACTCAGATACGCAGTATTTT,CASSPGTRNSDTQYF
TRBJ1-1,NA,TRBV19,NA,TGTGCCAGTAGTATCGAACCCCTAAGCACCTCGAACACTGAAGCTTTCTTT,CASSIEPLSTSNTEAFF
TRBJ2-3,few,TRBV6-4,TRBD2,TGTGCCAGCAGTGCCGGGACTAGCGGGGGCACAGATACGCAGTATTTT,CASSAGTSGGTDTQYF
TRBJ2-1,NA,TRBV9,NA,TGTGCCAGCAGCGCTCACAATGAGCAGTTCTTC,CASSAHNEQFF
TRBJ2-1,NA,TRBV6-1,TRBD1,TGTGCCAGCAGTGACCAGACAGGGGAGCTCAACAATGAGCAGTTCTTC,CASSDQTGELNNEQFF
TRBJ2-7,NA,TRBV11-2,NA,TGTGCCAGCAGCCCAACGGACAACTACGAGCAGTACTTC,CASSPTDNYEQYF
TRBJ2-5,NA,TRBV9,NA,TGTGCCAGCAGTGGAGGGGGGGCAGGAGGAGAAGAGACCCAGTACTTC,CASSGGGAGGEETQYF
TRBJ1-4,NA,TRBV7-3,NA,TGTGCCAGCAGCTTAACAGGGTCAACTAATGAAAAACTGTTTTTT,CASSLTGSTNEKLFF
TRBJ2-1,NA,TRBV6-1,TRBD2,TGTGCCAGCAGTTTGTCTAGCGGGGGAAACAATGAGCAGTTCTTC,CASSLSSGGNNEQFF
TRBJ2-3,NA,TRBV29-1,NA,TGCAGCGTATCCCTAGGGGAGGGCACAGATACGCAGTATTTT,CSVSLGEGTDTQYF
TRBJ1-1,NA,TRBV27,NA,TGTGCCAGCAGTTTATGGCGGGGCCCCACTGAAGCTTTCTTT,CASSLWRGPTEAFF
TRBJ2-3,NA,TRBV5-1,TRBD2,TGCGCCAGCAGCTCGAGCGGGAGTGTAGATACGCAGTATTTT,CASSSSGSVDTQYF
TRBJ2-1,NA,TRBV4-1,TRBD2,TGCGCCAGCAGCCAAGATCCCCTTACTAGCGGGGGGAGCTTTGAGCAGTTCTTC,CASSQDPLTSGGSFEQFF
TRBJ1-1,NA,TRBV6-1,NA,TGTGCCAGCCCCCTAGGTGTGAACACTGAAGCTTTCTTT,CASPLGVNTEAFF
TRBJ1-2,NA,TRBV29-1,NA,TGCAGCGTTGATGAGGGGTCGGGGAACTATGGCTACACCTTC,CSVDEGSGNYGYTF
TRBJ1-1,NA,TRBV7-9,TRBD1,TGTGCCAGCAGCTCTCCAGGGGGGGTTCGGGCTGAAGCTTTCTTT,CASSSPGGVRAEAFF
TRBJ2-7,few,TRBV19,NA,TGTGCCAGTACTGACGGGTACGAGCAGTACTTC,CASTDGYEQYF
TRBJ1-3,few,TRBV2,NA,TGTGCCAGCGTAGGTCCAGGGAAGAACACCATATATTTT,CASVGPGKNTIYF
TRBJ1-6,NA,TRBV6-5,TRBD1,TGTGCCAGCAGTTACGGGGGGACAGGGGGCAATTCACCCCTCCACTTT,CASSYGGTGGNSPLHF
TRBJ1-2,NA,TRBV29-1,NA,TGCAGCGTTGATTGGGCCGGGGACTATGGCTACACCTTC,CSVDWAGDYGYTF
TRBJ2-7,NA,TRBV6-1,TRBD1,TGTGCCAGCAGTGATAAGGACAGGGGCATCTACGAGCAGTACTTC,CASSDKDRGIYEQYF
TRBJ2-2,NA,TRBV15,NA,TGTGCCACCAGCAGTGCCCAGGGGGGCCCCTCGAACACCGGGGAGCTGTTTTTT,CATSSAQGGPSNTGELFF
TRBJ1-3,NA,TRBV9,NA,TGTGCCAGCAGCGTAGCGGACAGAAACACCATATATTTT,CASSVADRNTIYF
TRBJ2-1,NA,TRBV27,NA,TGTGCCAGCAGTTTAATTGAGAACAATGAGCAGTTCTTC,CASSLIENNEQFF
TRBJ2-7,NA,TRBV6-6,NA,TGTGCCAGCAGTTACTCTGGGGAGCAGTACTTC,CASSYSGEQYF
TRBJ2-3,NA,TRBV19,TRBD1,TGTGCCAGTAGTTTTGGACAGGGTGTAGATACGCAGTATTTT,CASSFGQGVDTQYF
TRBJ1-2,NA,TRBV25-1,NA,TGTGCCAGCAGTGAATATATGGGGGACTATGGCTACACCTTC,CASSEYMGDYGYTF
TRBJ2-1,once,TRBV28,TRBD2,TGTGCCAGCAGCCCAGGACTAGCGGGCCCAAATGAGCAGTTCTTC,CASSPGLAGPNEQFF
TRBJ2-3,NA,TRBV1,NA,TGCACCAGCAGCCAAGCGACGCTAGCGGGGGGAACAGATACGCAGTATTTT,CTSSQATLAGGTDTQYF
TRBJ2-5,NA,TRBV5-6,NA,TGTGCCAGCAGCTTGGAAGTCGGGCAGACCCAGTACTTC,CASSLEVGQTQYF